This T cell receptor beta chain comes out of a study of CD8 T cells in Susac syndrome. CDR3 length: 14 residues. Trimming at V came to 7 bases and at J to 4 bases, leaving 5 bases not matched to a gene. The germline CDR1 and CDR2 sequences are SGHTA and FQGNSA. With random hexamers, 0.5 to 1 ug RNA was reverse transcribed. MiXCR was run by TCRdb on the immunoSEQ multiplex PCR reads, yielding one entry per CDR3 protein. The sample includes about 240,000 distinct CDR3 sequences, 95% to 97% of them seen just once. The J gene is TRBJ2-3, the V gene TRBV7-2; the match to TRBD1 covers 10 bases. The source material was CD4+ T cells from PBMCs. This clonotype originated in a human donor with Susac syndrome. The CDR3 is CASNRDRGPDTQYF. CDR3 in DNA: TGTGCCAGCAACCGGGACAGGGGACCAGATACGCAGTATTTT.